One and the same sample provided the 11 T cell receptor beta chains below, sequenced in a study of cytomegalovirus exposure and HLA in healthy donors. PCR used 60 Vbeta primers and 13 Jbeta primers. Only in-frame clones appear in the TCRdb table, and some are missing; sequencing was by immunoSEQ multiplex PCR. Altogether some 130,000 clones are present, around three fifths being singletons, with the ten largest covering 2% to 3%. Material: PBMCs. The receptor set was obtained from a middle-aged woman in good health and CMV-seronegative.

The rearrangement joins TRBV5-4 to TRBJ1-3, with TRBD1 matching 7 bases. The CDR3 is made up of 15 amino acids. Germline-derived CDR1 and CDR2 are SGHNT and YYREEE (reference sequence). The trim removed 5 bases at V and 4 bases at J, leaving 9 bases unmatched. The CDR3 sequence: CASRIDRDSGNTIYF. The DNA of the CDR3 is TGTGCCAGCAGAATAGACAGGGATTCAGGAAACACCATATATTTT.

This clone was detected only once. The chain is built from TRBV6-6 and TRBJ2-3; no definite D call. The CDR3 extends over 14 amino acids. Trimming left V 0 bases short and J 6 bases short, with 10 bases between. Per germline, CDR1 MNHNY and CDR2 SVGAGI (reference sequence). The CDR3 here is CASSYSMAGDTQYF. The CDR3 DNA sequence: TGTGCCAGCAGTTACTCGATGGCCGGGGATACGCAGTATTTT.

The rearrangement joins TRBV4-3 to TRBJ2-2; 8 bases line up with TRBD2. Trimming cost V 0 bases and J 6 bases; bases outside gene matches: 12. The CDR3 totals 18 residues. Germline V CDR1 and CDR2: LGHNA, YSLEER. CDR3 nucleotide sequence: TGCGCCAGCAGCCAAGATCCCCCGGGGGGGACGGTTGCCGGGGAGCTGTTTTTT. Translation: CASSQDPPGGTVAGELFF.

The genes are TRBV5-1 and TRBJ1-1, with 9 bases fitting TRBD1. From germline, CDR1 is SGHRS and CDR2 YFSETQ. V lost 4 bases to trimming and J lost 4 bases; unmatched junction nucleotides: 2. CDR3 size: 13 residues. Here the CDR3 DNA reads TGCGCCAGCAGCGTGACAGGGGGCACTGAAGCTTTCTTT. Translation: CASSVTGGTEAFF.

V and J are TRBV7-8 and TRBJ1-2, with D possibly TRBD1 on 6 matching bases. Germline V gene data show CDR1 as SGHVS and CDR2 as FQNEAQ. The CDR3 covers 15 residues. V lost 1 base, J lost 6 bases, and 15 bases lay in between. The CDR3: CASSLGGGRADGYTF. CDR3 nucleotides: TGTGCCAGCAGCTTAGGGGGGGGCAGGGCGGATGGCTACACCTTC.

This chain connects TRBV19 to TRBJ1-5; 9 bases match TRBD1. The V segment lost 5 bases and the J segment 4 bases; nucleotides outside the gene matches: 3. Germline V CDR1 and CDR2: LNHDA, SQIVND (reference sequence). The CDR3 is 14 residues long. CDR3 nucleotides: TGTGCCAGTAGTTCAGGACAGGGGAATCAGCCCCAGCATTTT. This encodes CASSSGQGNQPQHF. Combining the CDR3 with reference TRBV19 and TRBJ1-5 gives the whole variable domain DGGITQSPKYLFRKEGQNVTLSCEQNLNHDAMYWYRQDPGQGLRLIYYSQIVNDFQKGDIAEGYSVSREKKESFPLTVTSAQKNPTAFYLCASSSGQGNQPQHFGDGTRLSIL.

The chain uses TRBV5-6 and TRBJ2-7; 8 nucleotides line up with TRBD1. The V gene's germline CDR1 is SGHDT and CDR2 YYEEEE. The CDR3 sequence is 14 residues long. Trimming cost V 2 bases and J 3 bases; bases outside gene matches: 4. The CDR3 is CASSFRTGSYEQYF. CDR3 in DNA: TGTGCCAGCAGCTTCCGGACAGGGAGCTACGAGCAGTACTTC.

This clone occurred a few times. V gene TRBV28 combines with J gene TRBJ2-3, with D perhaps matching TRBD1 (5 bases). V lost 6 bases, J lost 0 bases, and 13 bases lay in between. This CDR3 has 15 amino acids. Germline CDR1 is MDHEN and CDR2 is SYDVKM. This chain's CDR3 is CASSWTWTSTDTQYF. The CDR3 DNA reads TGTGCCAGCAGCTGGACATGGACGAGCACAGATACGCAGTATTTT.

The V gene is TRBV6-6, the J gene TRBJ2-3; 10 nucleotides line up with TRBD2. This CDR3 region has 14 residues. The J segment lost 8 bases and the V segment lost 8 bases, leaving 10 bases of the junction unmatched. Germline V lookup: CDR1 MNHNY, CDR2 SVGAGI (reference sequence). The CDR3 is CASRTPAGGPTQYF. DNA of the CDR3: TGTGCCAGCCGAACCCCAGCGGGGGGGCCTACGCAGTATTTT.

This chain connects TRBV7-3 to TRBJ2-6; 7 nucleotides line up with TRBD2. Looked up from germline, CDR1 is SGHTA and CDR2 is FQGTGA. The ends lost 5 bases at V and 9 bases at J; junction bases unmatched: 10. There are 15 residues in the CDR3. This chain's CDR3 is CASSLAGGEVNVLTF. DNA for the CDR3: TGTGCCAGCAGCCTCGCTGGGGGGGAGGTCAACGTCCTGACTTTC.

The chain links TRBV11-2 to TRBJ2-1; D is ambiguous. Germline V gene sequence: CDR1 SGHAT, CDR2 FQNNGV. The CDR3 totals 14 residues. Trimming cost V 4 bases and J 4 bases, with 11 bases left between them. The CDR3 nucleotides read TGTGCCAGCAGCTGGGCACTCGGATACAATGAGCAGTTCTTC. Protein sequence: CASSWALGYNEQFF.